The present T cell receptor (beta chain) was sequenced within a study of PD-L1 blockade in urothelial cancer. At the level of the study: Blood was tested 3 weeks (second dose) and 6 weeks into treatment.

Assay: immunoSEQ multiplex PCR; the TCRdb copy retains only in-frame clones and omits some. This sample carries 70,000 or so clones, roughly 88% of them seen once, and the ten largest clones take approximately 4.5%. Specified time point: pretreatment peripheral blood. Patients' cancers were locally advanced or metastatic urothelial carcinomas. Germline values: CDR1 MDHEN, CDR2 SYDVKM. The CDR3 runs to 15 residues. V was clipped by 4 bases and J by 6 bases, with 16 bases between them. The sequence came from a man in his 70s with urothelial cancer. V gene TRBV28 combines with J gene TRBJ1-5, with D possibly matching TRBD1 (5 bases). Sequenced here: PBMCs, sampled around atezolizumab (anti-PD-L1) treatment. This CDR3 reads CASSYPGRVGQPQHF. The DNA of the CDR3 is TGTGCCAGCAGTTACCCGGGCAGGGTTGGTCAGCCCCAGCATTTT.